This TCR beta chain was recorded in a study of blood T cell repertoires in COVID-19. Study-wide background: Samples of COVID-19 (acute and convalescent) were obtained from the United States, Italy and Spain. The cDNA or gDNA used as material had been derived from T cells, B-cell-depleted T cells, or PBMCs.

The table came from immunoSEQ multiplex PCR; TCRdb's copy has only in-frame clones and leaves some out. The sample has about 160,000 clones; around four fifths are singletons. The sequencing sample was made of peripheral blood. The source of this sequence is a woman aged 55-70 years with acute or convalescent COVID-19.

CDR3 nucleotide sequence: TGTGCCAGCAGCTTCGGGACAGGGGAAAGTTCACCCCTCCACTTT. It codes for CASSFGTGESSPLHF. The gene calls are TRBV7-9 and TRBJ1-6; 10 bases agree with TRBD1. The CDR3 has 15 amino acids. From germline, CDR1 is SEHNR and CDR2 FQNEAQ (reference sequence). Losses at the gene ends were 3 bases for V and 9 bases for J; bases not matched to a gene: 5.